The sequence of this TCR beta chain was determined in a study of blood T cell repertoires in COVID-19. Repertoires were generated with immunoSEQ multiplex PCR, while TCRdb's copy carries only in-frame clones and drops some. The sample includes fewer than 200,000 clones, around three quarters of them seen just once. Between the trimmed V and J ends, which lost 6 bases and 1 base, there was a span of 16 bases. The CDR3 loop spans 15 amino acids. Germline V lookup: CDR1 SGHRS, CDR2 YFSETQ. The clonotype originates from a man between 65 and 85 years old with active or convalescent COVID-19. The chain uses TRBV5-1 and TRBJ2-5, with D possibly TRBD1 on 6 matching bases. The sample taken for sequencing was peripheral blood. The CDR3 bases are TGCGCCAGCACCACGCAGGGACAAATCCAAGAGACCCAGTACTTC. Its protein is CASTTQGQIQETQYF.